The rows below give T cell receptor beta chains drawn from one sample of a study of radiation and T cells in renal cell carcinoma. The data were produced by immunoSEQ multiplex PCR, yet TCRdb's version contains in-frame clones alone and is incomplete. Counted here are under 150,000 clones, 80% to 90% occurring once; the ten biggest clones make up about 1.9%. This sample comprised blood, obtained from a patient whose treatment included radiotherapy and nephrectomy. The receptors here all came from a woman aged 60-70 years with renal cell carcinoma. Both conserved end residues are part of each CDR3. Each record gives: D gene, J gene, V gene, clone size, CDR3 protein, CDR3 DNA. A D gene is named only where the DNA matches it firmly. Part of the rows lack a size; the others show once, few, many or a class for expanded clones.

>TRBD1|TRBJ1-1|TRBV18|-
CASSPILPGQGFLDTEAFF
TGTGCCAGCTCACCCATCCTACCGGGACAGGGTTTTCTGGACACTGAAGCTTTCTTT
>TRBD1|TRBJ2-1|TRBV7-2|-
CASSLELTGGSYNEQFF
TGTGCCAGCAGCTTAGAGTTGACAGGGGGCTCCTACAATGAGCAGTTCTTC
>TRBD1|TRBJ1-2|TRBV6-1|-
CASSEGTGHYGYTF
TGTGCCAGCAGTGAGGGGACAGGGCACTATGGCTACACCTTC
>-|TRBJ2-2|TRBV4-3|-
CASRRGETGELFF
TGCGCCAGCAGGCGCGGAGAAACCGGGGAGCTGTTTTTT
>-|TRBJ2-3|TRBV27|-
CASRRLMADTQYF
TGTGCCAGCAGGCGACTGATGGCAGATACGCAGTATTTT
>TRBD2|TRBJ2-3|TRBV5-6|-
CASSLLTSGVTQYF
TGTGCCAGCAGCTTGTTAACTAGCGGCGTTACGCAGTATTTT
>TRBD2|TRBJ2-3|TRBV4-2|-
CASSQDPRLADTQYF
TGTGCCAGCAGCCAAGATCCAAGACTAGCGGATACGCAGTATTTT
>-|TRBJ2-5|TRBV5-1|-
CASSAGTGEETQYF
TGCGCCAGCAGCGCTGGGACTGGGGAAGAGACCCAGTACTTC
>-|TRBJ1-5|TRBV28|few
CASSQKERGNQPQHF
TGTGCCAGCAGCCAAAAGGAACGAGGCAATCAGCCCCAGCATTTT
>-|TRBJ2-7|TRBV6-5|-
CASSYGGESYEQYF
TGTGCCAGCAGTTACGGTGGGGAGTCCTACGAGCAGTACTTC
>-|TRBJ2-4|TRBV9|-
CASSVSTSPTKNIQYF
TGTGCCAGCAGCGTCTCCACCAGTCCGACCAAAAACATTCAGTACTTC
>TRBD1|TRBJ2-5|TRBV11-1|-
CASSVLTGVWGETQYF
TGTGCCAGCAGCGTATTAACAGGGGTCTGGGGAGAGACCCAGTACTTC